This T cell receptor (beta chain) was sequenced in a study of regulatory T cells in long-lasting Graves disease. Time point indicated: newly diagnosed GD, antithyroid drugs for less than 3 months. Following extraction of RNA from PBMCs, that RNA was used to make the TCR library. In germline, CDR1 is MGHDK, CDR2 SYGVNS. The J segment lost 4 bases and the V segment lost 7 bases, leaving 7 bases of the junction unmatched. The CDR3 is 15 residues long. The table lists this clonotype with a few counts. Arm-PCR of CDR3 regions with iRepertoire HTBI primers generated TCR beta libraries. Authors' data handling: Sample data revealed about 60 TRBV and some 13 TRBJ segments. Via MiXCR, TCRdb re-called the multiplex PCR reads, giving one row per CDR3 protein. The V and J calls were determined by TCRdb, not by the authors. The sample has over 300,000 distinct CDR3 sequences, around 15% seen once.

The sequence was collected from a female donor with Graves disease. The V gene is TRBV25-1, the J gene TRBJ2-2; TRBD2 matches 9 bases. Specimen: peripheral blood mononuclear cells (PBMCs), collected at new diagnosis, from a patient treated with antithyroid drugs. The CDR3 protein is CASTSAGGGTGELFF. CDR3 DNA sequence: TGTGCCAGCACCTCCGCGGGGGGGGGCACCGGGGAGCTGTTTTTT.